This TCR beta chain was captured in a study of T cell responses to AZD1222 COVID-19 vaccine. Measured with immunoSEQ multiplex PCR; TCRdb has only the in-frame clones, and not every one. The repertoire includes 66,000 or so clones, 79% of them detected once, and about a quarter sits in the top ten. In germline, CDR1 is MNHEY, CDR2 SVGAGI. The CDR3 has 14 residues. The count of this clone is one. Germline and junction disagree at one end, which may indicate a read error. Sequencing was performed on peripheral blood, taken on day 0 of MenACWY control vaccination. This TCR was recovered from an adult in good health. The chain carries TRBV6-5 and TRBJ1-1; D is undetermined. CDR3 coding DNA: TGTGCCAGCAGTGACTCCAACGGCCGGGTTCGAGCTTTCTTT. This encodes CASSDSNGRVRAFF.